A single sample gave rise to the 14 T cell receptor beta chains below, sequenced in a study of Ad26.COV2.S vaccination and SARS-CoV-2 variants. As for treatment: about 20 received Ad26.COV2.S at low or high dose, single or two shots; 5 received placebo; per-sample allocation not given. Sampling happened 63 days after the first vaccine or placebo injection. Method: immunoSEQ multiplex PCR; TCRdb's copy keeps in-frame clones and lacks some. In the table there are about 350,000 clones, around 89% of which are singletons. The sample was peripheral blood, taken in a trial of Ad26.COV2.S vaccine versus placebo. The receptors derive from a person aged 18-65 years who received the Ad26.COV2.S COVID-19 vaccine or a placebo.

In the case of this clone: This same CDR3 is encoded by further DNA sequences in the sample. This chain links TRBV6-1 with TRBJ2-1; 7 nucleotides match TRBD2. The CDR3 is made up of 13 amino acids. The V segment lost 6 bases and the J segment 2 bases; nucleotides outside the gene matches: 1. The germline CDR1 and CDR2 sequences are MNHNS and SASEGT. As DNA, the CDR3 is TGTGCCAGCAGCCGGGGGGCCTACAATGAGCAGTTCTTC. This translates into CASSRGAYNEQFF.

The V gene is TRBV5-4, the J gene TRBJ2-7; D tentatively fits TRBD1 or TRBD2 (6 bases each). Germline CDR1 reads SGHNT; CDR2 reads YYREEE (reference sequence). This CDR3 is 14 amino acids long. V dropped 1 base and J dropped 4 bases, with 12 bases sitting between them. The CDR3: CASSLLGGRYEQYF. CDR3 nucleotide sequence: TGTGCCAGCAGCTTGCTCGGGGGCCGGTACGAGCAGTACTTC.

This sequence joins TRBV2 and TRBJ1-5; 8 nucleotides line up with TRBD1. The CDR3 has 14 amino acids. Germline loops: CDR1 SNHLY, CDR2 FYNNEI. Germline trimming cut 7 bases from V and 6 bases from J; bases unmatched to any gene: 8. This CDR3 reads CASNQQGAGQPQHF. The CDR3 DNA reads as TGTGCCAGCAACCAGCAGGGGGCTGGTCAGCCCCAGCATTTT. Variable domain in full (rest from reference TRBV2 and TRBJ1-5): EPEVTQTPSHQVTQMGQEVILRCVPISNHLYFYWYRQILGQKVEFLVSFYNNEISEKSEIFDDQFSVERPDGSNFTLKIRSTKLEDSAMYFCASNQQGAGQPQHFGDGTRLSIL.

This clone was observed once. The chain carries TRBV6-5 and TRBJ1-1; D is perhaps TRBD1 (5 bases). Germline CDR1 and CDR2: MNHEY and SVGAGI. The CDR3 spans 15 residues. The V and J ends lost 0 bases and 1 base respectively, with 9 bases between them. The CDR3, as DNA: TGTGCCAGCAGTTACTCCTACGGGACGAACACTGAAGCTTTCTTT. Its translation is CASSYSYGTNTEAFF.

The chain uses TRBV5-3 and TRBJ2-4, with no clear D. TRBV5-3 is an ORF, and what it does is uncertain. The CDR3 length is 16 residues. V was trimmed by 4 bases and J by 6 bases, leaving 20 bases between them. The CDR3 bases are TGTGCCAGAAGCCCTCCAAGGACCCAAGCAGGAAACATTCAGTACTTC. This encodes CARSPPRTQAGNIQYF.

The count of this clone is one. This chain's CDR3 is CASSLNLSDRGRGGQGTDTQYF. The CDR3 DNA sequence: TGTGCCAGCAGTTTAAATCTTTCGGACAGGGGGCGCGGAGGACAAGGCACAGATACGCAGTATTTT. The chain couples TRBV28 to TRBJ2-3; 11 bases are a match to TRBD1. V trimming: 2 bases; J trimming: 1 base; junction bases outside the gene matches: 20. The CDR3 consists of 22 residues. Germline V gene lookup returns CDR1 MDHEN and CDR2 SYDVKM.

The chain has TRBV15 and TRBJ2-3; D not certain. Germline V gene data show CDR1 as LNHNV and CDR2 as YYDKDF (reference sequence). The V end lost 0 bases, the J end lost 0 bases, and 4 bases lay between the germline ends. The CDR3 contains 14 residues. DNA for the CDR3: TGTGCCACCAGCAGAGAGGGCAGCACAGATACGCAGTATTTT. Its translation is CATSREGSTDTQYF.

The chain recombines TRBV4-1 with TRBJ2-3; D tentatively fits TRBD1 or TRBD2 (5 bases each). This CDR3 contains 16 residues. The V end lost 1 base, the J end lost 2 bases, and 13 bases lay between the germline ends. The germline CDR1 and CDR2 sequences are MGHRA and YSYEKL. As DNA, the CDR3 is TGCGCCAGCAGCCAAGGAGACGGGACGGTCACAGATACGCAGTATTTT. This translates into CASSQGDGTVTDTQYF.

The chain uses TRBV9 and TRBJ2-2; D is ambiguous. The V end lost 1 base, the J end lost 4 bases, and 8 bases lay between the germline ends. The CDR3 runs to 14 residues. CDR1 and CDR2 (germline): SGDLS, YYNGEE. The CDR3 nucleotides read TGTGCCAGCAGCGTACGGGTTAGCACCGGGGAGCTGTTTTTT. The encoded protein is CASSVRVSTGELFF.

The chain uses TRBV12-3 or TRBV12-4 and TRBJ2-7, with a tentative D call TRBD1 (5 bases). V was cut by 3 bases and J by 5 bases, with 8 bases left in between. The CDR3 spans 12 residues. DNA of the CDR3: TGTGCCAGCAGTTTTCAGGGCCACGAGCAGTACTTC. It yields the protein CASSFQGHEQYF.

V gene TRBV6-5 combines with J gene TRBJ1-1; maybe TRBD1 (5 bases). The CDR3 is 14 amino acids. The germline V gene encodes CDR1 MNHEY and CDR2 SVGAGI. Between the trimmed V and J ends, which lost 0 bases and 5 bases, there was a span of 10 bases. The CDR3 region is CASSYSQGETEAFF. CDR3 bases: TGTGCCAGCAGTTACTCCCAGGGAGAGACTGAAGCTTTCTTT.

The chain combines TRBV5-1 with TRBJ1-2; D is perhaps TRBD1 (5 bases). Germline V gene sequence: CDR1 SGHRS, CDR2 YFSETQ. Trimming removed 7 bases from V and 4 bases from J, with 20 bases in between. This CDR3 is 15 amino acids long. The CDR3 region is CASFDPGRSTYGYTF. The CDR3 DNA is TGCGCCAGCTTTGACCCGGGACGGTCAACCTATGGCTACACCTTC.

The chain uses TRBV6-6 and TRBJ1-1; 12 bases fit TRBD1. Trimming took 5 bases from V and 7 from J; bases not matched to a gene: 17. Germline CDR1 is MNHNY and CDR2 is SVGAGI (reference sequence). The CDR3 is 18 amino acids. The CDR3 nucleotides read TGTGCCAGCAGTCGAAGATCGGGGACAGGGGGCACTAGTTTTGAAGCTTTCTTT. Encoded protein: CASSRRSGTGGTSFEAFF.

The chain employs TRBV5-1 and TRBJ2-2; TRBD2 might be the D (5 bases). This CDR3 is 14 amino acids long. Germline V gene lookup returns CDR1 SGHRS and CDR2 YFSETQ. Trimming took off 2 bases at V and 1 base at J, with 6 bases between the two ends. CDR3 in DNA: TGCGCCAGCAGCTTCGGAGGGAACACCGGGGAGCTGTTTTTT. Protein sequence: CASSFGGNTGELFF.